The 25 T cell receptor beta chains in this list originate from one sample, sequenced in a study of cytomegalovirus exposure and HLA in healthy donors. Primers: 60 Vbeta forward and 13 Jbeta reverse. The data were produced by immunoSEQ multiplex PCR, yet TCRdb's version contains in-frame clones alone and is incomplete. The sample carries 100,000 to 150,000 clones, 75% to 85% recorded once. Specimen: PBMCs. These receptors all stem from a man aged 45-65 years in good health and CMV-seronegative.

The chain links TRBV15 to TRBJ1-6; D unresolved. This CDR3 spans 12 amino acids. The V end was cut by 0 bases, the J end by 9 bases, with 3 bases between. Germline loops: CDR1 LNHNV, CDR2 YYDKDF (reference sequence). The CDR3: CATSRDRSPLHF. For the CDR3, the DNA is TGTGCCACCAGCAGAGATCGTTCACCCCTCCACTTT.

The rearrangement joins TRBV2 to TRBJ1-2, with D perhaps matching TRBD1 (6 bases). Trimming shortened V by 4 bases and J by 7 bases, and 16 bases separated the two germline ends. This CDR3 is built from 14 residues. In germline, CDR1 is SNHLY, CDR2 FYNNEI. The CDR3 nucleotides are TGTGCCAGCAGTGGTGGGACACAAGACAGTGGCTACACCTTC. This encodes CASSGGTQDSGYTF.

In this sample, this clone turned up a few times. CDR3 nucleotide sequence: TGTGCCAGCAGCGTAGATGGCCGGGGTGAATATGGCTACACCTTC. Translating it yields CASSVDGRGEYGYTF. The gene calls are TRBV9 and TRBJ1-2; D gene uncertain. The CDR3 extends over 15 amino acids. Germline CDR1 SGDLS, CDR2 YYNGEE. V was pared by 0 bases and J by 5 bases, with 14 bases between. The full variable domain, completed using reference TRBV9 and TRBJ1-2, is DSGVTQTPKHLITATGQRVTLRCSPRSGDLSVYWYQQSLDQGLQFLIQYYNGEERAKGNILERFSAQQFPDLHSELNLSSLELGDSALYFCASSVDGRGEYGYTFGSGTRLTVV.

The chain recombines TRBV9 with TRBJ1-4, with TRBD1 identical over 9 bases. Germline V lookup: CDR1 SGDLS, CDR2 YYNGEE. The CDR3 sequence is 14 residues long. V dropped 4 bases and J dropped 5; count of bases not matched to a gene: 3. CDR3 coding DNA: TGTGCCAGCAGCCCCGGGACAGGGAATGAAAAACTGTTTTTT. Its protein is CASSPGTGNEKLFF.

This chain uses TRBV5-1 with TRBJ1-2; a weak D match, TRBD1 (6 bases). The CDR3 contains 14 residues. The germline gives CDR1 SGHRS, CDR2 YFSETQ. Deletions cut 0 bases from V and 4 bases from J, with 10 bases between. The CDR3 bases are TGCGCCAGCAGCTTGGCGGACAGACTCTATGGCTACACCTTC. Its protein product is CASSLADRLYGYTF.

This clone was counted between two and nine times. The CDR3: CASSVGRGANVLTF. The CDR3 DNA reads TGTGCCAGCAGTGTGGGGCGGGGGGCCAACGTCCTGACTTTC. The chain carries TRBV2 and TRBJ2-6; possibly TRBD1 for D (5 bases). Germline loops: CDR1 SNHLY, CDR2 FYNNEI. Trimming cost V 4 bases and J 4 bases, with 8 bases left between them. This CDR3 region has 14 residues. Looking up the rest from reference TRBV2 and TRBJ2-6 gives the full variable domain: EPEVTQTPSHQVTQMGQEVILRCVPISNHLYFYWYRQILGQKVEFLVSFYNNEISEKSEIFDDQFSVERPDGSNFTLKIRSTKLEDSAMYFCASSVGRGANVLTFGAGSRLTVL.

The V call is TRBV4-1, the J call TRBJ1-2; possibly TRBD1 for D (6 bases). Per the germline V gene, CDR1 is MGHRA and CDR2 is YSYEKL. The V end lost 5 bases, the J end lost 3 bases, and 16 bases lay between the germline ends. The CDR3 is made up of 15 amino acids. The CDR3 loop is CASSVNRVGDYGYTF. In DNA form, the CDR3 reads TGCGCCAGCAGCGTTAACAGGGTGGGGGACTATGGCTACACCTTC.

The CDR3 DNA follows: TGTGCCAGTAGTTATTCGACAGCCATGAACACTGAAGCTTTCTTT. Translated: CASSYSTAMNTEAFF. The chain uses TRBV19 and TRBJ1-1, with D possibly matching TRBD1 (5 bases). V was shortened by 5 bases and J by 0 bases, with 13 bases between the two germline ends. Germline-derived CDR1 and CDR2 are LNHDA and SQIVND (reference sequence). The CDR3 consists of 15 residues.

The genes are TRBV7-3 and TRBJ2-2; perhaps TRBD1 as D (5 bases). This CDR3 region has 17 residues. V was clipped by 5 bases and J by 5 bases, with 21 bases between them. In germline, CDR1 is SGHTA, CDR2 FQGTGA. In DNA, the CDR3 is TGTGCCAGCAGCCCCCCGCAGGGCCCATATGGGACCGGGGAGCTGTTTTTT. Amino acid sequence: CASSPPQGPYGTGELFF.

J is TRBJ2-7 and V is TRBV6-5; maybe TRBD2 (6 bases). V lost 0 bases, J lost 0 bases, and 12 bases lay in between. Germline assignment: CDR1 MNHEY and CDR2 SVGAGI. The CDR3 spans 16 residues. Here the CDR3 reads CASSYSFRAGSYEQYF. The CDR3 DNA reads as TGTGCCAGCAGTTACTCGTTCCGAGCGGGCTCCTACGAGCAGTACTTC.

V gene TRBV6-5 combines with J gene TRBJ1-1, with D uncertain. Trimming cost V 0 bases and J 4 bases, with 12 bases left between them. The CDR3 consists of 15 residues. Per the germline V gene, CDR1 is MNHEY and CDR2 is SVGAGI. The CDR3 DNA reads TGTGCCAGCAGTTACTCGACGGGGTTTGGCACTGAAGCTTTCTTT. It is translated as CASSYSTGFGTEAFF.

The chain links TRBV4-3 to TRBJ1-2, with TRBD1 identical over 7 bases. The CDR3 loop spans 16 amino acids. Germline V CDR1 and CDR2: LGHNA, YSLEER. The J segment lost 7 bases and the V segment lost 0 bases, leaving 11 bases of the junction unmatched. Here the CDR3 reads CASSQDPTGTVPGYTF. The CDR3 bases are TGCGCCAGCAGCCAAGATCCCACCGGGACAGTCCCTGGCTACACCTTC.

The CDR3 here is CASSAALKSSGGPGYIQYF. The CDR3 region has the DNA TGTGCCAGCAGTGCCGCCTTAAAATCTAGCGGGGGGCCCGGGTACATTCAGTACTTC. J is TRBJ2-4 and V is TRBV2; 11 nucleotides agree with TRBD2. Losses at the gene ends were 4 bases for V and 8 bases for J; bases not matched to a gene: 19. CDR3 length equals 19 residues. Germline V gene lookup returns CDR1 SNHLY and CDR2 FYNNEI.

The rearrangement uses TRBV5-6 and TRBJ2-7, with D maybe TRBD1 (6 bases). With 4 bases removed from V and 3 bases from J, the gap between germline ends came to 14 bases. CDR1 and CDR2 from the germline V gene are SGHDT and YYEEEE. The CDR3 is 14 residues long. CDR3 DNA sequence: TGTGCCAGCAGCAACCCGGGACATCTCTACGAGCAGTACGTC. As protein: CASSNPGHLYEQYV.

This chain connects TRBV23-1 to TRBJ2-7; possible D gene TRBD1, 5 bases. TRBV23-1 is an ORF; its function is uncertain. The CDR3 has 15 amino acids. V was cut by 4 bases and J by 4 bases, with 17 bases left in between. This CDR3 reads CASSPHTGPIYEQYF. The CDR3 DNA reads TGCGCCAGCAGTCCCCATACAGGTCCTATATACGAGCAGTACTTC.

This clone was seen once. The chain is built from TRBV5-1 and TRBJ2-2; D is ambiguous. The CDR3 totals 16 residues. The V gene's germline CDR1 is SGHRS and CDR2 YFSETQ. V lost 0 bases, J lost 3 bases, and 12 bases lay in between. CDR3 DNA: TGCGCCAGCAGCTTGGCTGTGGCGGATTACACCGGGGAGCTGTTTTTT. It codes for CASSLAVADYTGELFF.

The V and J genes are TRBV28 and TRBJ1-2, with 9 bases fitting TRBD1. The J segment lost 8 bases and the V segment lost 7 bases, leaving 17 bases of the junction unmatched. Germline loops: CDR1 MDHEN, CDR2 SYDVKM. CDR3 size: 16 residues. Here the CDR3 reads CASTLGGADRGFGYTF. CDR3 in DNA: TGTGCCAGCACCCTGGGGGGCGCGGACAGGGGTTTCGGCTACACCTTC.

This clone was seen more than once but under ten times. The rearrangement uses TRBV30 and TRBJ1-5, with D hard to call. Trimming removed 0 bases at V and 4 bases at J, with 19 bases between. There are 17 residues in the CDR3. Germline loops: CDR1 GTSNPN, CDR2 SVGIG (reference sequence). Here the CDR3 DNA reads TGTGCCTGGAGTGTAACTAGGACCGCGATAGGGAATCAGCCCCAGCATTTT. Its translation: CAWSVTRTAIGNQPQHF.

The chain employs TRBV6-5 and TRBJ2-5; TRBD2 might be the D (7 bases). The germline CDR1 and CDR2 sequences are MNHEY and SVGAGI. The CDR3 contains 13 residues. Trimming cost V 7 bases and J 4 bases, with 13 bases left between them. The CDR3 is CASNPGEGETQYF. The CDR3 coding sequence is TGTGCCAGCAATCCAGGGGAGGGAGAGACCCAGTACTTC.

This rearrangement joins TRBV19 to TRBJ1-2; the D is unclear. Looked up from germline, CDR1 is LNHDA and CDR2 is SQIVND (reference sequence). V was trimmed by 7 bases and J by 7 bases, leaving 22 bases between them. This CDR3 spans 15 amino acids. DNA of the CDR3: TGTGCCAGTATAGATCAACGATATGGTAGAGGTGGCTACACCTTC. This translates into CASIDQRYGRGGYTF. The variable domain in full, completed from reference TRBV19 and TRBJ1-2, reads DGGITQSPKYLFRKEGQNVTLSCEQNLNHDAMYWYRQDPGQGLRLIYYSQIVNDFQKGDIAEGYSVSREKKESFPLTVTSAQKNPTAFYLCASIDQRYGRGGYTFGSGTRLTVV.

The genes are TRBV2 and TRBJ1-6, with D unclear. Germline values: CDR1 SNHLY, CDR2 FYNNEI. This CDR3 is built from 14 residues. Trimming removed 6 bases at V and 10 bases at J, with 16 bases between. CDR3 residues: CASSEIRGRSPLHF. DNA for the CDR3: TGTGCCAGCAGCGAGATTCGGGGTAGATCACCCCTCCACTTT.

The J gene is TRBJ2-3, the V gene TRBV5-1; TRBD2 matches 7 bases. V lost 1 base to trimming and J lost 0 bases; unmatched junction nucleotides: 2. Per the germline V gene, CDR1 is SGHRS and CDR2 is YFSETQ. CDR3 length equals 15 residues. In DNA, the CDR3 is TGCGCCAGCAGCTTGCAGCGGGGAAGCACAGATACGCAGTATTTT. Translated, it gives CASSLQRGSTDTQYF.

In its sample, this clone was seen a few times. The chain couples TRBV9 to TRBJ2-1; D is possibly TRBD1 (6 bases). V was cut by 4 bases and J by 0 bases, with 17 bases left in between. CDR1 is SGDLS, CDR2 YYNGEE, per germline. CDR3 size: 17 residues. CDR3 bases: TGTGCCAGCAGCCCCACAAGGGGGACCCCCTCCTACAATGAGCAGTTCTTC. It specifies CASSPTRGTPSYNEQFF.

In nucleotides, the CDR3 is TGTGCCAGTAGTGTGGGGACAGATAGCAATCAGCCCCAGCATTTT. Residues: CASSVGTDSNQPQHF. This chain links TRBV19 with TRBJ1-5, with 7 bases that match TRBD1. CDR1 is LNHDA, CDR2 SQIVND, per germline (reference sequence). There are 15 residues in the CDR3. The V segment lost 5 bases and the J segment 0 bases; nucleotides outside the gene matches: 4. The full variable domain, with the rest looked up from reference TRBV19 and TRBJ1-5, is DGGITQSPKYLFRKEGQNVTLSCEQNLNHDAMYWYRQDPGQGLRLIYYSQIVNDFQKGDIAEGYSVSREKKESFPLTVTSAQKNPTAFYLCASSVGTDSNQPQHFGDGTRLSIL.

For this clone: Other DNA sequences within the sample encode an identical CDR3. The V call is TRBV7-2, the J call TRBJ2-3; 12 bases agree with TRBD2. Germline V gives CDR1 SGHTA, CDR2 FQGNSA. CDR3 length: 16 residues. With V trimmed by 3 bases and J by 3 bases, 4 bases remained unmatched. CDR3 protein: CASSLILAGGTDTQYF. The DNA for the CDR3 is TGTGCCAGCAGCTTGATCCTAGCGGGGGGGACAGATACGCAGTATTTT.